Presented here are 30 T cell receptor beta chains from one specimen sequenced in a study of blood T cell repertoires in COVID-19. The assay was immunoSEQ multiplex PCR, and TCRdb's table has in-frame clones only and misses some. The table has roughly 350,000 clones, under 95% seen once. What was sequenced was peripheral blood. The receptors stem from a woman under 30 who had recovered from COVID-19.

The CDR3 DNA is TGTGCCAGCAGCTTGAGGACTTATGGCTACACCTTC. Protein product: CASSLRTYGYTF. This chain joins TRBV13 and TRBJ1-2; D gene ambiguous. CDR1 and CDR2 (germline): PRHDT, FYEKMQ (reference sequence). There are 12 residues in the CDR3. Trimming cost V 3 bases and J 5 bases, with 7 bases left between them.

The chain combines TRBV14 with TRBJ1-6; D unclear. The V end lost 5 bases, the J end lost 9 bases, and 20 bases lay between the germline ends. The CDR3 extends over 16 amino acids. Germline loops: CDR1 SGHDN, CDR2 FVKESK. This CDR3 reads CASSFRHGLRGSPLHF. The CDR3 DNA reads as TGTGCCAGCAGCTTCCGACATGGGCTGCGGGGTTCACCCCTCCACTTT. The whole variable domain, filled in from reference TRBV14 and TRBJ1-6, reads EAGVTQFPSHSVIEKGQTVTLRCDPISGHDNLYWYRRVMGKEIKFLLHFVKESKQDESGMPNNRFLAERTGGTYSTLKVQPAELEDSGVYFCASSFRHGLRGSPLHFGNGTRLTVT.

The V and J genes are TRBV5-6 and TRBJ2-5; TRBD1 matches at 7 bases. The J segment lost 4 bases and the V segment lost 0 bases, leaving 12 bases of the junction unmatched. The CDR3 sequence is 17 residues long. Per germline, CDR1 SGHDT and CDR2 YYEEEE. CDR3 sequence reads: CASSLGILRGLGETQYF. The CDR3 region has the DNA TGTGCCAGCAGCTTGGGAATTCTTAGGGGGCTCGGAGAGACCCAGTACTTC.

The chain couples TRBV11-2 to TRBJ1-2, with D perhaps matching TRBD1 (5 bases). The CDR3 runs to 16 residues. Germline V gene lookup returns CDR1 SGHAT and CDR2 FQNNGV. The V gene lost 1 base and the J gene lost 5 bases, with 17 bases spanning the gap. The CDR3 DNA reads TGTGCCAGCAGCTTAGGTTCCCCAGGGTTGAGGTATGGCTACACCTTC. This translates into CASSLGSPGLRYGYTF.

Details on this clone: Other DNA sequences within the sample encode an identical CDR3. The gene calls are TRBV7-2 and TRBJ1-1; D possibly corresponds to TRBD1 (6 bases). The CDR3 length is 16 residues. V was clipped by 0 bases and J by 0 bases, with 11 bases between them. Germline CDR1 reads SGHTA; CDR2 reads FQGNSA. The CDR3 bases are TGTGCCAGCAGCTTAGCTGGGGGACACATGAACACTGAAGCTTTCTTT. Its protein product is CASSLAGGHMNTEAFF.

The CDR3 loop reads CASSRTGTGGEGYTF. The CDR3 coding sequence is TGTGCCAGCAGTCGTACCGGGACAGGGGGCGAAGGCTACACCTTC. The chain recombines TRBV6-6 with TRBJ1-2; TRBD1 aligns across 12 bases. V shed 5 bases, J shed 8 bases, and the junction held 9 bases outside the gene matches. CDR3 length equals 15 residues. Germline CDR1 and CDR2: MNHNY and SVGAGI (reference sequence).

This chain links TRBV7-2 with TRBJ1-5; 10 nucleotides align to TRBD1. CDR3 length: 15 residues. Germline V gives CDR1 SGHTA, CDR2 FQGNSA. J was trimmed by 2 bases and V by 4 bases; bases with no gene match: 2. In nucleotides, the CDR3 is TGTGCCAGCAGCTCCGGGACAGGGGGCAATCAGCCCCAGCATTTT. It is translated as CASSSGTGGNQPQHF.

The chain is built from TRBV5-1 and TRBJ2-7; 8 bases agree with TRBD1. Looked up from germline, CDR1 is SGHRS and CDR2 is YFSETQ. This CDR3 comprises 14 residues. V dropped 3 bases and J dropped 2; count of bases not matched to a gene: 4. The DNA for the CDR3 is TGCGCCAGCAGCTGGGGGACAGGTCCCTACGAGCAGTACGTC. It is translated as CASSWGTGPYEQYV.

This clone has a single count. The chain links TRBV7-2 to TRBJ2-3; D ambiguous. The CDR3 has 14 amino acids. Germline V gives CDR1 SGHTA, CDR2 FQGNSA. The V and J ends lost 0 bases and 5 bases respectively, with 9 bases between them. CDR3 region: CASSLALVGDTQYF. The CDR3 region has the DNA TGTGCCAGCAGCTTAGCCCTAGTTGGAGATACGCAGTATTTT.

The chain carries TRBV29-1 and TRBJ2-3; 9 bases match TRBD1. The CDR3 is 15 amino acids. CDR1 SQVTM and CDR2 ANQGSEA come from the germline V gene. The V segment lost 6 bases and the J segment 1 base; nucleotides outside the gene matches: 8. The CDR3 reads CSVRSGQGGTDTQYF. As DNA, the CDR3 is TGCAGCGTGAGATCGGGACAGGGCGGCACAGATACGCAGTATTTT.

V usage is TRBV5-1 and J usage is TRBJ2-1; 11 nucleotides agree with TRBD2. From germline, CDR1 is SGHRS and CDR2 YFSETQ. The CDR3 runs 19 residues. V shed 0 bases, J shed 5 bases, and the junction held 13 bases outside the gene matches. Here the CDR3 DNA reads TGCGCCAGCAGCTTGGGATTAGCGGGAGGGCTTGGTTCCCACAATGAGCAGTTCTTC. Its translation: CASSLGLAGGLGSHNEQFF.

The V and J genes are TRBV27 and TRBJ2-2; TRBD2 is a possible D gene (5 bases). CDR1 and CDR2 from the germline V gene are MNHEY and SMNVEV (reference sequence). Trimming took off 2 bases at V and 6 bases at J, with 19 bases between the two ends. This CDR3 comprises 17 residues. DNA of the CDR3: TGTGCCAGCAGTTTAAGGATGGTAGGACTCCCACCCGGGGAGCTGTTTTTT. As protein: CASSLRMVGLPPGELFF.

The chain joins TRBV4-1 to TRBJ2-3, with D hard to call. The CDR3 totals 14 residues. The V end lost 2 bases, the J end lost 5 bases, and 11 bases lay between the germline ends. Germline V CDR1 and CDR2: MGHRA, YSYEKL. The CDR3 sequence is CASSQITARDTQYF. DNA of the CDR3: TGCGCCAGCAGCCAAATAACTGCTAGAGATACGCAGTATTTT.

This chain connects TRBV7-2 to TRBJ2-1; no firm D call. Germline V lookup: CDR1 SGHTA, CDR2 FQGNSA. The CDR3 consists of 15 residues. Trimming shortened V by 3 bases and J by 5 bases, and 14 bases separated the two germline ends. The CDR3 nucleotides read TGTGCCAGCAGCTTGAAGAGACACGTAGACAATGAGCAGTTCTTC. Its protein is CASSLKRHVDNEQFF. Drawing the rest from reference TRBV7-2 and TRBJ2-1, the complete variable domain is GAGVSQSPSNKVTEKGKDVELRCDPISGHTALYWYRQSLGQGLEFLIYFQGNSAPDKSGLPSDRFSAERTGGSVSTLTIQRTQQEDSAVYLCASSLKRHVDNEQFFGPGTRLTVL.

The J gene is TRBJ2-5, the V gene TRBV12-5, with 8 bases matching TRBD1. V lost 5 bases to trimming and J lost 3 bases; unmatched junction nucleotides: 11. The CDR3 is 16 amino acids. Germline V lookup: CDR1 LGHNT, CDR2 FRNRAP. The CDR3 nucleotides read TGTGCTAGTGGTATTCGGGACAGGACAGGAGAAGAGACCCAGTACTTC. Residues: CASGIRDRTGEETQYF.

The chain is built from TRBV5-1 and TRBJ1-1, with D unresolved. The germline V gene encodes CDR1 SGHRS and CDR2 YFSETQ. Deletions cut 0 bases from V and 0 bases from J, with 9 bases between. This CDR3 has 15 amino acids. In nucleotides, the CDR3 is TGCGCCAGCAGCTTGGAACAGCTCCTGAACACTGAAGCTTTCTTT. As protein: CASSLEQLLNTEAFF.

The sample holds a few counts of this clone. This chain connects TRBV5-4 to TRBJ2-2; 13 bases align to TRBD2. The CDR3 is made up of 16 amino acids. J was trimmed by 7 bases and V by 3 bases; bases with no gene match: 6. Germline values: CDR1 SGHNT, CDR2 YYREEE (reference sequence). CDR3 sequence (DNA): TGTGCCAGCAGCTCGAGGACTAGCGGGAGACACGGGGAGCTGTTTTTT. Residues: CASSSRTSGRHGELFF.

This chain links TRBV7-8 with TRBJ2-7; 9 bases are shared with TRBD2. Germline trimming cut 5 bases from V and 7 bases from J; bases unmatched to any gene: 12. The CDR3 sequence is 15 residues long. Per the germline V gene, CDR1 is SGHVS and CDR2 is FQNEAQ. CDR3 coding DNA: TGTGCCAGCAGCGAAACCGGGACTAGCTTATCAGAGCAGTACGTC. Translating gives CASSETGTSLSEQYV.

The chain couples TRBV13 to TRBJ2-1; D gene unclear. V was pared by 0 bases and J by 7 bases, with 7 bases between. This CDR3 region has 13 residues. Germline V gene lookup returns CDR1 PRHDT and CDR2 FYEKMQ (reference sequence). CDR3 bases: TGTGCCAGCAGCTTAGGCCAGTGGAATGAGCAGTTCTTC. It encodes CASSLGQWNEQFF.

The rearrangement uses TRBV5-5 and TRBJ1-5; 9 bases line up with TRBD1. Germline assignment: CDR1 SGHKS and CDR2 YYEKEE (reference sequence). The CDR3 has 17 residues. V lost 4 bases to trimming and J lost 2 bases; unmatched junction nucleotides: 10. The CDR3 coding sequence is TGTGCCAGCAGCCAGGGACAGGGTAGAGCGCGCAATCAGCCCCAGCATTTT. Translating it yields CASSQGQGRARNQPQHF. Variable domain in full (rest from reference TRBV5-5 and TRBJ1-5): DAGVTQSPTHLIKTRGQQVTLRCSPISGHKSVSWYQQVLGQGPQFIFQYYEKEERGRGNFPDRFSARQFPNYSSELNVNALLLGDSALYLCASSQGQGRARNQPQHFGDGTRLSIL.

The chain uses TRBV4-1 and TRBJ2-1, with 8 bases aligning to TRBD2. Germline V gene sequence: CDR1 MGHRA, CDR2 YSYEKL. Trimming removed 4 bases from V and 7 bases from J; junction bases left unmatched: 12. This CDR3 contains 16 residues. The CDR3 nucleotides read TGCGCCAGCAGCCCCTCAAAGGGACTAGTTGGGAATGAGCAGTTCTTC. Encoded protein: CASSPSKGLVGNEQFF.

This chain links TRBV27 with TRBJ1-2; 7 bases agree with TRBD1. The CDR3 loop spans 17 amino acids. The V and J ends lost 6 bases and 4 bases, in that order; junction bases with no gene match: 17. Looked up from germline, CDR1 is MNHEY and CDR2 is SMNVEV (reference sequence). The CDR3 region is CASRKDVNRGRSYGYTF. CDR3 nucleotide sequence: TGTGCCAGCAGGAAAGACGTTAACAGGGGACGCAGCTATGGCTACACCTTC.

The chain has TRBV5-1 and TRBJ2-3, with 16 bases aligning to TRBD2. The trim removed 0 bases at V and 4 bases at J, leaving 5 bases unmatched. This CDR3 has 18 residues. CDR1 and CDR2 (germline): SGHRS, YFSETQ. CDR3 in amino acids: CASSLAGLAGGQADTQYF. As DNA, the CDR3 is TGCGCCAGCAGCTTGGCGGGACTAGCGGGAGGGCAGGCAGATACGCAGTATTTT.

V usage is TRBV5-1 and J usage is TRBJ2-3, with a possible D match to TRBD2 (6 bases). Trimming took 0 bases from V and 2 from J, leaving 10 bases between them. The CDR3 sequence is 15 residues long. Germline-derived CDR1 and CDR2 are SGHRS and YFSETQ. CDR3: CASSLVSGVTDTQYF. In DNA form, the CDR3 reads TGCGCCAGCAGCTTGGTTTCGGGGGTCACAGATACGCAGTATTTT.

In this sample, this clone turned up once. This chain connects TRBV5-1 to TRBJ2-3; D is uncertain. CDR1 and CDR2 from the germline V gene are SGHRS and YFSETQ. The CDR3 covers 13 residues. Trimming pared 3 bases from V and 5 bases from J, leaving 10 bases between. The CDR3 sequence is CASSSQDGDTQYF. The CDR3 DNA reads as TGCGCCAGCAGCTCCCAGGATGGAGATACGCAGTATTTT.

The rearrangement joins TRBV30 to TRBJ1-5; no clear D gene. Germline V lookup: CDR1 GTSNPN, CDR2 SVGIG (reference sequence). V gave up 3 bases and J gave up 3 bases, with 12 bases separating them. The CDR3 loop spans 14 amino acids. The CDR3 DNA follows: TGTGCCTGGAGCACCCCGTGGCCCAATCAGCCCCAGCATTTT. Translation gives CAWSTPWPNQPQHF.

This chain connects TRBV6-5 to TRBJ2-5, with TRBD2 matching over 8 bases. Trimming at V came to 6 bases and at J to 3 bases, leaving 6 bases not matched to a gene. This CDR3 is 14 amino acids long. Germline loops: CDR1 MNHEY, CDR2 SVGAGI. The chain's CDR3 is CASSRGGAEETQYF. The DNA for the CDR3 is TGTGCCAGCAGCCGGGGGGGGGCAGAAGAGACCCAGTACTTC.

V gene TRBV7-2 combines with J gene TRBJ1-2; 9 bases align to TRBD1. The CDR3 extends over 19 amino acids. CDR1 is SGHTA and CDR2 is FQGNSA in the germline V gene. J was trimmed by 4 bases and V by 0 bases; bases with no gene match: 15. CDR3 sequence reads: CASSLAFRDRAAAGYGYTF. Written as DNA, the CDR3 is TGTGCCAGCAGCTTAGCGTTTCGGGACAGGGCGGCGGCGGGCTATGGCTACACCTTC.

V is TRBV5-1 and J is TRBJ2-2; 8 bases agree with TRBD1. The germline gives CDR1 SGHRS, CDR2 YFSETQ. The junction had 10 bases not matched to a gene; V was cut back by 4 bases and J by 5 bases. This CDR3 region has 16 residues. CDR3 protein: CASSQYRTGTTGELFF. The CDR3 nucleotides read TGCGCCAGCAGCCAATATCGGACAGGGACTACCGGGGAGCTGTTTTTT. Together with reference TRBV5-1 and TRBJ2-2, the CDR3 gives the full variable domain: KAGVTQTPRYLIKTRGQQVTLSCSPISGHRSVSWYQQTPGQGLQFLFEYFSETQRNKGNFPGRFSGRQFSNSRSEMNVSTLELGDSALYLCASSQYRTGTTGELFFGEGSRLTVL.

DNA for the CDR3: TGTGCCAGCAGCTTACTAGGCGACTATGGCTACACCTTC. Translating it yields CASSLLGDYGYTF. This chain links TRBV11-3 with TRBJ1-2; D remains unclear. The germline V and J ends were trimmed by 2 bases and 3 bases, with 7 bases remaining between them. Looked up from germline, CDR1 is SGHNT and CDR2 is YENEEA. CDR3 size: 13 residues.